This T cell receptor beta chain was recovered during a study of T cell responses to AZD1222 COVID-19 vaccine. General study results and limits: Increases in Spike-specific TCR breadth and depth were seen after two AZD1222 doses. The CD4 TCRs associated with vaccination extended across spike and predominated at 160-218 and 743-854.

Details on this clone: No antigen is known for it.

TCRdb's table, derived via immunoSEQ multiplex PCR, lists solely in-frame clones and lacks some. The sample yields 150,000 or so clones, approximately 94% seen once. The germline V gene has CDR1 SGHNT and CDR2 YENEEA. The CDR3 spans 15 residues. Trimming left V 5 bases short and J 3 bases short, with 17 bases between. V gene TRBV11-3 combines with J gene TRBJ2-7; D possibly corresponds to TRBD2 (6 bases). The sequences come from peripheral blood, collected on day 0 of AZD1222 vaccination. This clonotype was obtained from an adult in good health. The CDR3: CASSPGAGLDYEQYF. The CDR3 DNA follows: TGTGCCAGCAGCCCCGGGGCGGGATTAGACTACGAGCAGTACTTC.